The 32 T cell receptor beta chains below all came from one sample that was sequenced in a study of PD-1 blockade in classical Hodgkin lymphoma. Libraries were prepared by immunoSEQ multiplex PCR; TCRdb keeps only in-frame clonotypes and omits some of them. Of about 100,000 clones listed, roughly 89% are singletons. Every patient had relapsed following autologous stem cell transplantation, and cohorts differed in brentuximab vedotin exposure. The sequenced sample was peripheral blood mononuclear cells (PBMCs), obtained before the second cycle of nivolumab. The origin of the receptors is a human donor with classical Hodgkin lymphoma.

The V and J genes are TRBV29-1 and TRBJ2-1; TRBD2 matches 9 bases. Germline lookup yields CDR1 SQVTM and CDR2 ANQGSEA. The V gene end was trimmed by 3 bases and the J gene end by 3 bases; junction bases not matched to a gene: 9. The CDR3 covers 16 residues. The CDR3 spells CSVEGSGGLGYNEQFF. Written as DNA, the CDR3 is TGCAGCGTTGAGGGTAGCGGGGGCTTGGGCTACAATGAGCAGTTCTTC.

The V and J genes are TRBV11-2 and TRBJ2-1; 8 bases agree with TRBD2. V was pared by 4 bases and J by 8 bases, with 16 bases of the junction left unmatched. Germline lookup yields CDR1 SGHAT and CDR2 FQNNGV. The CDR3 totals 17 residues. This CDR3 is CASSYSPGGDFTDEQFF. In DNA form, the CDR3 reads TGTGCCAGCAGCTACAGCCCGGGGGGGGATTTTACCGATGAGCAGTTCTTC.

The genes are TRBV6-5 and TRBJ1-4; D is unresolved. Trimming cost V 6 bases and J 0 bases, with 8 bases left between them. This CDR3 has 14 residues. Germline V gene data show CDR1 as MNHEY and CDR2 as SVGAGI. DNA of the CDR3: TGTGCCAGCAGCGCGACATCAACTAATGAAAAACTGTTTTTT. Protein: CASSATSTNEKLFF.

The chain recombines TRBV5-1 with TRBJ1-2; unclear D gene. CDR1 is SGHRS and CDR2 is YFSETQ in the germline V gene. CDR3 length: 14 residues. The V end was cut by 0 bases, the J end by 2 bases, with 8 bases between. The CDR3 DNA is TGCGCCAGCAGCTTGGGAGATAACAACTATGGCTACACCTTC. Translation: CASSLGDNNYGYTF. Supplemented by reference TRBV5-1 and TRBJ1-2, the full variable domain reads KAGVTQTPRYLIKTRGQQVTLSCSPISGHRSVSWYQQTPGQGLQFLFEYFSETQRNKGNFPGRFSGRQFSNSRSEMNVSTLELGDSALYLCASSLGDNNYGYTFGSGTRLTVV.

The chain has TRBV10-3 and TRBJ1-6, with no clear D. CDR3 length: 18 amino acids. Germline CDR1 ENHRY, CDR2 SYGVKD. The V end was cut by 0 bases, the J end by 1 base, with 13 bases between. The CDR3 spells CAISESLGRSSYNSPLHF. CDR3 nucleotide sequence: TGTGCCATCAGTGAGTCTTTGGGGAGGTCTTCCTATAATTCACCCCTCCACTTT.

This chain joins TRBV7-8 and TRBJ2-7; the match to TRBD2 covers 7 bases. Unmatched junction bases numbered 8, after V lost 1 base and J lost 2 bases. The CDR3 is made up of 16 amino acids. Per the germline V gene, CDR1 is SGHVS and CDR2 is FQNEAQ. For the CDR3, the DNA is TGTGCCAGCAGCTTAGGGGGGACCCTAGCGGCCTACGAGCAGTACTTC. It specifies CASSLGGTLAAYEQYF.

V gene TRBV18 combines with J gene TRBJ2-1; 15 bases match TRBD2. This CDR3 comprises 18 residues. Germline loops: CDR1 KGHSH, CDR2 LQKENI. J gave up 3 bases and V 3 bases, and 6 bases lay outside the gene matches. In DNA form, the CDR3 reads TGTGCCAGCTCACCCGTCCCGGGACTAGCGGGGGGCTACAATGAGCAGTTCTTC. This translates into CASSPVPGLAGGYNEQFF.

This chain links TRBV28 with TRBJ1-1; tentative D call: TRBD1 (5 bases). From germline, CDR1 is MDHEN and CDR2 SYDVKM. There are 16 residues in the CDR3. The V end was cut by 3 bases, the J end by 3 bases, with 17 bases between. The CDR3 nucleotides are TGTGCCAGCAGTTTTATCGGGGCAGGGCGGTACACTGAAGCTTTCTTT. Its translation: CASSFIGAGRYTEAFF.

The J gene is TRBJ1-5, the V gene TRBV2, with 11 bases fitting TRBD1. Germline V gene lookup returns CDR1 SNHLY and CDR2 FYNNEI. V lost 6 bases and J lost 5; bases outside the gene matches: 6. This CDR3 contains 15 residues. The chain's CDR3 is CASSPGTGGHQPQHF. CDR3 coding DNA: TGTGCCAGCAGCCCCGGGACAGGGGGGCATCAGCCCCAGCATTTT.

The chain combines TRBV2 with TRBJ2-7; no clear D. The V gene's germline CDR1 is SNHLY and CDR2 FYNNEI. V dropped 6 bases and J dropped 3 bases, with 9 bases sitting between them. This CDR3 region has 12 residues. The CDR3 DNA is TGTGCCAGCAGCCTAAGATACTACGAGCAGTACTTC. Translation: CASSLRYYEQYF.

The rearrangement joins TRBV27 to TRBJ1-1; possible D gene TRBD1, 5 bases. The V and J ends lost 6 bases and 1 base respectively, with 18 bases between them. The CDR3 totals 16 residues. Per germline, CDR1 MNHEY and CDR2 SMNVEV (reference sequence). This CDR3 reads CASSPGPAVANTEAFF. The CDR3 DNA reads as TGTGCCAGCAGCCCAGGGCCGGCGGTGGCGAACACTGAAGCTTTCTTT.

The chain uses TRBV7-8 and TRBJ2-3, with TRBD2 matching over 12 bases. This CDR3 is built from 15 residues. V dropped 5 bases and J dropped 6; count of bases not matched to a gene: 6. Germline V gene lookup returns CDR1 SGHVS and CDR2 FQNEAQ. The DNA for the CDR3 is TGTGCCAGCAGCGCAACTAGCGGGGGGACCGATACGCAGTATTTT. This sequence encodes CASSATSGGTDTQYF.

As to this clone: The sample holds other DNA sequences that translate to the same CDR3. The V gene is TRBV6-6, the J gene TRBJ1-1; D gene uncertain. The ends were cut back, 9 bases at V and 3 bases at J, with 8 bases in the middle. This CDR3 has 11 amino acids. CDR1 and CDR2 (germline): MNHNY, SVGAGI (reference sequence). The CDR3 nucleotides are TGTGCCAGTTCTAGGGACACTGAAGCTTTCTTT. This sequence encodes CASSRDTEAFF.

The rearrangement links TRBV6-5 to TRBJ2-1, with 9 nucleotides matching TRBD1. Per the germline V gene, CDR1 is MNHEY and CDR2 is SVGAGI. The V segment lost 4 bases and the J segment 9 bases; nucleotides outside the gene matches: 13. This CDR3 is built from 16 residues. The CDR3 nucleotides are TGTGCCAGCAGTTCAAGTCCCGGGACAGGGAGGCCTGAGCAGTTCTTC. It encodes CASSSSPGTGRPEQFF.

This clone was seen just once. CDR3 coding DNA: TGTGCCAGCCTTGATTGGGGGCGGCAGTTCTTC. This translates into CASLDWGRQFF. The chain links TRBV27 to TRBJ2-1; D possibly corresponds to TRBD1 (6 bases). Germline CDR1 and CDR2: MNHEY and SMNVEV (reference sequence). The CDR3 consists of 11 residues. Deletions cut 8 bases from V and 12 bases from J, with 14 bases between.

This chain joins TRBV7-9 and TRBJ2-4; maybe TRBD2 (5 bases). In germline, CDR1 is SEHNR, CDR2 FQNEAQ (reference sequence). CDR3 length equals 18 residues. Trimming shortened V by 1 base and J by 0 bases, and 16 bases separated the two germline ends. The CDR3 is CASSLDKLVGVAKNIQYF. The DNA for the CDR3 is TGTGCCAGCAGCTTAGATAAGCTGGTGGGAGTAGCCAAAAACATTCAGTACTTC.

With respect to this clone: Other DNA sequences in the same sample also yield this CDR3. The chain is built from TRBV4-2 and TRBJ2-5, with D possibly matching TRBD2 (5 bases). V was cut by 6 bases and J by 5 bases, with 13 bases left in between. This CDR3 has 13 amino acids. Per germline, CDR1 LGHNA and CDR2 YNFKEQ. The CDR3 spells CASSTLVLETQYF. The CDR3 nucleotides read TGTGCCAGCAGTACACTAGTTCTCGAGACCCAGTACTTC.

The rearrangement links TRBV15 to TRBJ2-7; TRBD1 aligns across 9 bases. The CDR3 contains 18 residues. Germline-derived CDR1 and CDR2 are LNHNV and YYDKDF (reference sequence). Trimming removed 4 bases from V and 4 bases from J; junction bases left unmatched: 17. The CDR3 DNA follows: TGTGCCACCAGCACAACCAGAGAAAACGGGACAGGGCTTTACGAGCAGTACTTC. Amino acid sequence: CATSTTRENGTGLYEQYF.

The V gene is TRBV5-6, the J gene TRBJ2-5; D could derive from TRBD1 or TRBD2 (5 bases each). CDR1 SGHDT and CDR2 YYEEEE come from the germline V gene. This CDR3 contains 14 residues. V shed 0 bases and J shed 5 bases, with 11 bases lying between them. The CDR3 bases are TGTGCCAGCAGCTTGGCAGGGAGTTACGAGACCCAGTACTTC. It is translated as CASSLAGSYETQYF. Full variable domain (rest looked up from reference TRBV5-6 and TRBJ2-5): DAGVTQSPTHLIKTRGQQVTLRCSPKSGHDTVSWYQQALGQGPQFIFQYYEEEERQRGNFPDRFSGHQFPNYSSELNVNALLLGDSALYLCASSLAGSYETQYFGPGTRLLVL.

The chain combines TRBV25-1 with TRBJ2-1, with D perhaps matching TRBD2 (5 bases). Germline loops: CDR1 MGHDK, CDR2 SYGVNS. The CDR3 totals 13 residues. V gave up 3 bases and J gave up 6 bases, with 9 bases separating them. The CDR3 DNA sequence: TGTGCCAGCAGTGAGCTAGGACTCAATGAGCAGTTCTTC. It translates to CASSELGLNEQFF.

The J gene is TRBJ2-1, the V gene TRBV9; 9 bases map to TRBD2. Germline CDR1 reads SGDLS; CDR2 reads YYNGEE. Trimming took 3 bases from V and 8 from J; bases not matched to a gene: 9. The CDR3 has 15 residues. CDR3 in DNA: TGTGCCAGCAGCGCACCCAGCGGGGGGCTCTATGAGCAGTTCTTC. It encodes CASSAPSGGLYEQFF.

The J gene is TRBJ1-4, the V gene TRBV11-2; D remains unclear. The germline V gene encodes CDR1 SGHAT and CDR2 FQNNGV. The germline V and J ends were trimmed by 1 base and 5 bases, with 8 bases remaining between them. This CDR3 is built from 14 residues. CDR3 residues: CASSLGPTNEKLFF. The CDR3, as DNA: TGTGCCAGCAGCTTAGGACCGACGAATGAAAAACTGTTTTTT. Full variable domain (missing parts from reference TRBV11-2 and TRBJ1-4): EAGVAQSPRYKIIEKRQSVAFWCNPISGHATLYWYQQILGQGPKLLIQFQNNGVVDDSQLPKDRFSAERLKGVDSTLKIQPAKLEDSAVYLCASSLGPTNEKLFFGSGTQLSVL.

This clone was observed a few times. The CDR3 reads CASSLSSGGNQPQHF. In DNA, the CDR3 is TGCGCCAGCAGCTTGAGTTCCGGGGGGAATCAGCCCCAGCATTTT. The rearrangement links TRBV5-1 to TRBJ1-5, with D possibly matching TRBD1 (5 bases). The CDR3 runs to 15 residues. CDR1 and CDR2 from the germline V gene are SGHRS and YFSETQ. The V end was cut by 1 base, the J end by 4 bases, with 12 bases between.

The chain links TRBV2 to TRBJ1-3, with a tentative D call TRBD1 (5 bases). The CDR3 has 15 amino acids. The V and J ends lost 1 base and 1 base respectively, with 8 bases between them. CDR1 is SNHLY and CDR2 is FYNNEI in the germline V gene. The CDR3 bases are TGTGCCAGCAGTGAAGGCTCAGGGTCTGGAAACACCATATATTTT. This codes for CASSEGSGSGNTIYF.

The chain has TRBV5-6 and TRBJ1-2; D perhaps matches TRBD1 (5 bases). CDR1 SGHDT and CDR2 YYEEEE come from the germline V gene. V was shortened by 5 bases and J by 0 bases, with 20 bases between the two germline ends. The CDR3 covers 17 residues. The chain's CDR3 is CASRYLTGTDTNYGYTF. The CDR3 DNA reads as TGTGCCAGCAGATACCTTACCGGGACCGATACTAACTATGGCTACACCTTC.

This clone was seen more than once but under ten times. The genes are TRBV7-8 and TRBJ2-7; D unclear. Germline V gene data show CDR1 as SGHVS and CDR2 as FQNEAQ. There are 13 residues in the CDR3. With 5 bases removed from V and 7 bases from J, the gap between germline ends came to 15 bases. The CDR3 nucleotides are TGTGCCAGCAGCCTGGGGTCGATGGGGGAGCAGTACTTC. This sequence encodes CASSLGSMGEQYF.

The CDR3 loop reads CASSAGQRASRDEQYF. The CDR3 DNA sequence: TGTGCCAGTAGTGCCGGACAGAGGGCCTCTCGCGACGAGCAGTACTTC. This sequence joins TRBV19 and TRBJ2-7, with D possibly matching TRBD1 (6 bases). CDR3 length: 16 residues. Germline loops: CDR1 LNHDA, CDR2 SQIVND (reference sequence). The V gene lost 5 bases and the J gene lost 5 bases, with 22 bases spanning the gap. Together with reference TRBV19 and TRBJ2-7, the CDR3 gives the full variable domain: DGGITQSPKYLFRKEGQNVTLSCEQNLNHDAMYWYRQDPGQGLRLIYYSQIVNDFQKGDIAEGYSVSREKKESFPLTVTSAQKNPTAFYLCASSAGQRASRDEQYFGPGTRLTVT.

This clone showed up just once. Just one base apart from a much larger clone, this may be a read error. This sample also contains other DNA sequences that code for the same CDR3. This chain connects TRBV19 to TRBJ1-2, with D perhaps TRBD1 (5 bases). From germline, CDR1 is LNHDA and CDR2 SQIVND (reference sequence). The CDR3 extends over 13 amino acids. CDR3 region: CASSIARDYGYTF. CDR3 nucleotides: TGTGCCAGCAGTATAGCCAGGGACTATGGCTACACCTTC.

J is TRBJ2-7 and V is TRBV10-3; 8 nucleotides align to TRBD1. This CDR3 has 12 amino acids. V shed 5 bases, J shed 6 bases, and the junction held 3 bases outside the gene matches. Germline V gene data show CDR1 as ENHRY and CDR2 as SYGVKD. The CDR3 is CAISNTGGEQYF. The CDR3 DNA sequence: TGTGCCATCAGTAACACAGGGGGCGAGCAGTACTTC.

The chain links TRBV20-1 to TRBJ1-1; D not resolved. Deletions cut 6 bases from V and 5 bases from J, with 7 bases between. The CDR3 loop spans 10 amino acids. Per the germline V gene, CDR1 is DFQATT and CDR2 is SNEGSKA (reference sequence). CDR3 in amino acids: CSAGGTEAFF. DNA of the CDR3: TGCAGTGCCGGTGGGACTGAAGCTTTCTTT.

This chain joins TRBV4-1 and TRBJ2-7, with unresolved D. Germline V gene data show CDR1 as MGHRA and CDR2 as YSYEKL. With 0 bases removed from V and 6 bases from J, the gap between germline ends came to 24 bases. The CDR3 length is 18 residues. The CDR3 region has the DNA TGCGCCAGCAGCCAAGACCCCCTCGGCCTAGGTGGGTCATCCGAGCAGTACTTC. Amino acid sequence: CASSQDPLGLGGSSEQYF.

The J gene is TRBJ2-5, the V gene TRBV19, with 7 bases matching TRBD1. Germline trimming cut 5 bases from V and 2 bases from J; bases unmatched to any gene: 5. CDR3 length: 14 amino acids. Germline lookup yields CDR1 LNHDA and CDR2 SQIVND (reference sequence). CDR3 in amino acids: CASSQWDRQETQYF. The CDR3, as DNA: TGTGCCAGTAGTCAGTGGGACAGACAAGAGACCCAGTACTTC.